One and the same sample provided the 5 T cell receptor beta chains below, sequenced in a study of regulatory T cells in long-lasting Graves disease. With iRepertoire HTBI primers and Arm-PCR of CDR3 regions, TCR beta libraries were built. MiXCR, applied by TCRdb to the multiplex PCR reads, yields one record per CDR3 protein. The repertoire consists of roughly 410,000 distinct CDR3 sequences, with approximately 16% occurring once and the leading ten covering approximately 7.8%. This sample's time point: newly diagnosed GD, antithyroid drugs for less than 3 months. PBMC RNA served as the TCR library source. These data also formed part of another study, on T cells in Graves' hyperthyroidism and ophthalmopathy.

The sample here was peripheral blood mononuclear cells (PBMCs), taken at new diagnosis, from a patient treated with antithyroid drugs. These TCRs come from a woman aged 40 to 55 with Graves disease.

This clonotype appeared many times. This chain connects TRBV10-3 to TRBJ2-1; D may be TRBD1 (6 bases). The CDR3 loop spans 15 amino acids. Looked up from germline, CDR1 is ENHRY and CDR2 is SYGVKD. V shed 3 bases and J shed 8 bases, with 17 bases lying between them. CDR3 residues: CAISEGARGRHEQFF. CDR3 bases: TGTGCCATCAGTGAAGGGGCCAGGGGAAGGCATGAGCAGTTCTTC.

This clonotype was recorded at least ten times. CDR3 DNA sequence: TGCAGCGTGCTTAGTAGCTGGGATCAGCCCCAGCATTTT. Protein sequence: CSVLSSWDQPQHF. The chain couples TRBV29-1 to TRBJ1-5, with D hard to call. The CDR3 is made up of 13 amino acids. Germline CDR1 reads SQVTM; CDR2 reads ANQGSEA. Trimming pared 6 bases from V and 5 bases from J, leaving 14 bases between.

The chain recombines TRBV6-4 with TRBJ2-3; D might be TRBD1 (5 bases). V shed 6 bases and J shed 8 bases, with 18 bases lying between them. CDR1 is MRHNA, CDR2 SNTAGT, per germline. The CDR3 length is 14 residues. The CDR3 loop reads CASSGHGLIGTQYF. The CDR3 coding sequence is TGTGCCAGCAGCGGACACGGGCTTATTGGTACGCAGTATTTT.

The chain is built from TRBV28 and TRBJ2-5; no clear D gene. From germline, CDR1 is MDHEN and CDR2 SYDVKM. CDR3 length: 13 amino acids. Trimming cost V 3 bases and J 5 bases, with 10 bases left between them. CDR3 loop: CASSLEDSETQYF. In DNA form, the CDR3 reads TGTGCCAGCAGTTTGGAAGACTCGGAGACCCAGTACTTC.

There are many counts of this clonotype. The chain recombines TRBV28 with TRBJ2-1; no clear D. The V gene lost 2 bases and the J gene lost 6 bases, with 14 bases spanning the gap. Germline lookup yields CDR1 MDHEN and CDR2 SYDVKM. This CDR3 has 15 amino acids. CDR3 nucleotide sequence: TGTGCCAGCAGTTTACTGGTAGGGTCCCTCAATGAGCAGTTCTTC. Its translation: CASSLLVGSLNEQFF.